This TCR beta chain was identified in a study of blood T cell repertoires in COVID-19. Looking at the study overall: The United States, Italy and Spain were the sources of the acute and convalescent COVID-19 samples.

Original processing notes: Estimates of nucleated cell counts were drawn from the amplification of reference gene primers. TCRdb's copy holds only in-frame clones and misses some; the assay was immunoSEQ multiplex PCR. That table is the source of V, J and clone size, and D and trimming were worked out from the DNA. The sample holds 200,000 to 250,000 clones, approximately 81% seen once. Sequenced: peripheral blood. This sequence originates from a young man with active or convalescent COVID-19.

For the CDR3, the DNA is TGTGCCAGCACCTCACAGGGGCCCCAAGAGACCCAGTACTTC. It yields the protein CASTSQGPQETQYF. V usage is TRBV28 and J usage is TRBJ2-5; the match to TRBD1 covers 7 bases. V gave up 7 bases and J gave up 1 base; unmatched junction bases: 6. Germline assignment: CDR1 MDHEN and CDR2 SYDVKM. This CDR3 is built from 14 residues.